This T cell receptor beta chain was retrieved from a study of cytomegalovirus exposure and HLA in healthy donors. The table lists this clone with a few counts. The antigen is undetermined. V lost 3 bases and J 5 bases, leaving 13 bases between the germline ends. This CDR3 has 14 residues. Germline CDR1 ENHRY, CDR2 SYGVKD. Study-level points and caveats: Later analysis showed TCR association rates varying by HLA locus, highest for DRB1 and lowest for HLA-C. On later analysis, the bulk of CMV-associated TCR beta chains appeared to be HLA-restricted.

The PCR contained 60 Vbeta and 13 Jbeta primers. Profiling relied on immunoSEQ multiplex PCR, and the TCRdb table lists in-frame clones only, not all of them. The sample holds about 170,000 clones, roughly 80% seen once. This clonotype originated in a female donor in good health and CMV-seronegative. V gene TRBV10-3 combines with J gene TRBJ1-2; perhaps TRBD1 as D (6 bases). Sequences were obtained from PBMCs. Here the CDR3 DNA reads TGTGCCATCAGTGACCCGGGGACACCTTATGGCTACACCTTC. It is translated as CAISDPGTPYGYTF.